This T cell receptor beta chain emerged from a study of blood T cells in healthy people across ages. J gave up 4 bases and V 4 bases, and 6 bases lay outside the gene matches. Germline CDR1 is MDHEN and CDR2 is SYDVKM. The CDR3 runs to 15 residues. Study results and caveats: With donor CMV status unknown, expanded clonotype changes were possibly confounded.

The second PCR ran about 6 to 11 cycles with a sample-barcoded 5' primer and J-beta primers. The template-switch adaptor was a 5' adaptor with 12 random nucleotides. It tagged each cDNA molecule. TCRdb reanalysed the 5' RACE reads using MiXCR and keeps one entry per CDR3 protein. The table has 700,000 to 950,000 distinct CDR3 sequences, about 40% seen once; the top ten hold roughly 20%. Concerning this clonotype itself: Its specificity is unknown.

Sequencing was done on a sample of blood. This chain connects TRBV28 to TRBJ2-5; 10 bases agree with TRBD2. This TCR came from a woman aged 60 to 75 in good health. The CDR3 loop reads CASSSIAGGRETQYF. CDR3 bases: TGTGCCAGCAGTTCCATAGCGGGAGGAAGAGAGACCCAGTACTTC.